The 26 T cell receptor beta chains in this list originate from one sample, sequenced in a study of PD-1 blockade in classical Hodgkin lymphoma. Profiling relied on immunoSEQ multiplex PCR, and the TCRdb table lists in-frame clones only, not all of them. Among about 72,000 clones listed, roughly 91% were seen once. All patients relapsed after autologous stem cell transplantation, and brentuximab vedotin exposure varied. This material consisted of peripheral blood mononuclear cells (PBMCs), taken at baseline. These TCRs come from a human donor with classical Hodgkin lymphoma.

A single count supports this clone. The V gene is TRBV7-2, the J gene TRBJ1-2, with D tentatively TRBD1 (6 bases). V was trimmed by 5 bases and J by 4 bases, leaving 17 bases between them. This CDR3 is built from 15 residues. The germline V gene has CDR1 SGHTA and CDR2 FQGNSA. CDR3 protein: CASSGKQGWAYGYTF. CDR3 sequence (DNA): TGTGCCAGCAGCGGAAAACAGGGTTGGGCCTATGGCTACACCTTC.

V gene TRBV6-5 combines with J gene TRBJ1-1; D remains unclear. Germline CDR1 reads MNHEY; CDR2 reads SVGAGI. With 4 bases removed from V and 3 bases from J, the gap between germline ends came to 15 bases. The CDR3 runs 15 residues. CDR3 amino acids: CASSSFVGADTEAFF. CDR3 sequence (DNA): TGTGCCAGCAGTTCCTTCGTGGGCGCGGACACTGAAGCTTTCTTT.

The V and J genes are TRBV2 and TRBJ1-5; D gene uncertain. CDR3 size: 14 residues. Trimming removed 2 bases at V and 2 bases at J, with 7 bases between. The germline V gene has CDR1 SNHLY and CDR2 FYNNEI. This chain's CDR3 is CASSEQVGNQPQHF. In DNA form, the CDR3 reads TGTGCCAGCAGTGAACAGGTCGGCAATCAGCCCCAGCATTTT.

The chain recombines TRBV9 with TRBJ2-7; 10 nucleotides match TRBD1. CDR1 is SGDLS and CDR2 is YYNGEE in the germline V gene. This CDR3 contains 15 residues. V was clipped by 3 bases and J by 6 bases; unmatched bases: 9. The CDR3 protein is CASSDGQGGKGEQYF. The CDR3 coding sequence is TGTGCCAGCAGCGATGGACAGGGGGGTAAAGGCGAGCAGTACTTC.

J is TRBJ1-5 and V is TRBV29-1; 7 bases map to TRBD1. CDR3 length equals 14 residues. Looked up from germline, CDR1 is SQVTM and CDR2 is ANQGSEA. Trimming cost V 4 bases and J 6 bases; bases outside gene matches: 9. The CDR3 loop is CSVVDRVGGQPQHF. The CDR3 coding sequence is TGCAGCGTTGTAGACAGGGTGGGTGGTCAGCCCCAGCATTTT.

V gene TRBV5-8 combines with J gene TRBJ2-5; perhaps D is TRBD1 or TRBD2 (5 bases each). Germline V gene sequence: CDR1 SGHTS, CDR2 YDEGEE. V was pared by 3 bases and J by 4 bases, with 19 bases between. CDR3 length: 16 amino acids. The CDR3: CASSYFGADSLETQYF. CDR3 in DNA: TGTGCCAGCAGCTACTTCGGGGCCGACAGTCTAGAGACCCAGTACTTC.

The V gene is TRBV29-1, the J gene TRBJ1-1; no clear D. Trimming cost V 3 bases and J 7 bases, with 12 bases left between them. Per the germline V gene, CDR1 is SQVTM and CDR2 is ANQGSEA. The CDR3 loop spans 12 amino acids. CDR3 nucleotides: TGCAGCGTTGAGGGAATGACGGTTGAAGCTTTCTTT. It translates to CSVEGMTVEAFF. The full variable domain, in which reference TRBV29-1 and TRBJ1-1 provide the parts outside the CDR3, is SAVISQKPSRDICQRGTSLTIQCQVDSQVTMMFWYRQQPGQSLTLIATANQGSEATYESGFVIDKFPISRPNLTFSTLTVSNMSPEDSSIYLCSVEGMTVEAFFGQGTRLTVV.

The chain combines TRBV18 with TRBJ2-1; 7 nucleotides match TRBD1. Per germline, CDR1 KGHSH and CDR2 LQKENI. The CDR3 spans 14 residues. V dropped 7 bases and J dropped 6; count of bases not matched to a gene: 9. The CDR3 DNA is TGTGCCAGCTACTTAGGGACAGCGCTCAATGAGCAGTTCTTC. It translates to CASYLGTALNEQFF.

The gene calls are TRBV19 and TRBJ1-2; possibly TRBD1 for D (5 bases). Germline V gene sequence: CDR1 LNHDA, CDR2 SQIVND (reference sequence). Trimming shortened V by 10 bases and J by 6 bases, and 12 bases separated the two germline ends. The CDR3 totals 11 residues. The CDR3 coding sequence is TGTGCCACCCTCAGGGAGGATGGCTACACCTTC. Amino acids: CATLREDGYTF.

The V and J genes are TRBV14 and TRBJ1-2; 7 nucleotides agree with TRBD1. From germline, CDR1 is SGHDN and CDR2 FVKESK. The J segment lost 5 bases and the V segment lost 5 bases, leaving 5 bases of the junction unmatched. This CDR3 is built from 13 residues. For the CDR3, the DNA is TGTGCCAGCAGCGCCCGGGACAGATATGGCTACACCTTC. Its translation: CASSARDRYGYTF.

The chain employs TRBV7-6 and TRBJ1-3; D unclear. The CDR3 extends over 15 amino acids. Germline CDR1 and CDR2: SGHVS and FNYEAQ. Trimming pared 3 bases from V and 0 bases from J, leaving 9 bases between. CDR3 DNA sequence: TGTGCCAGCAGCTTGCAGGTCAACTCTGGAAACACCATATATTTT. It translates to CASSLQVNSGNTIYF.

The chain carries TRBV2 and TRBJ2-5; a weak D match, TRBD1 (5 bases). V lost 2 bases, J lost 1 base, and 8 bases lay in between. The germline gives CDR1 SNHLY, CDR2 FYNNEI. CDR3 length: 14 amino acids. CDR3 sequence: CASSEQGLQETQYF. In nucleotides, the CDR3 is TGTGCCAGCAGTGAACAGGGCCTCCAAGAGACCCAGTACTTC.

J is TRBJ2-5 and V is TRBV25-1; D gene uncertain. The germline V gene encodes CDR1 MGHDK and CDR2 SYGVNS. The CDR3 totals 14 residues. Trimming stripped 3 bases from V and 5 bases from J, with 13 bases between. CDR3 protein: CASSDPPQTETQYF. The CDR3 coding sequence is TGTGCCAGCAGTGATCCCCCACAGACGGAGACCCAGTACTTC. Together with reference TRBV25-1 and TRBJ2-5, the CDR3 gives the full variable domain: EADIYQTPRYLVIGTGKKITLECSQTMGHDKMYWYQQDPGMELHLIHYSYGVNSTEKGDLSSESTVSRIRTEHFPLTLESARPSHTSQYLCASSDPPQTETQYFGPGTRLLVL.

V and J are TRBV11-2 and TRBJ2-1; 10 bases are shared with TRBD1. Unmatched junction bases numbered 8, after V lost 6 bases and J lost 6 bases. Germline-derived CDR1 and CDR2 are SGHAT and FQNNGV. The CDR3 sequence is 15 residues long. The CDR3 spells CASSRDRGVSNEQFF. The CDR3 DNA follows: TGTGCCAGCAGTCGGGACAGGGGTGTCAGCAATGAGCAGTTCTTC.

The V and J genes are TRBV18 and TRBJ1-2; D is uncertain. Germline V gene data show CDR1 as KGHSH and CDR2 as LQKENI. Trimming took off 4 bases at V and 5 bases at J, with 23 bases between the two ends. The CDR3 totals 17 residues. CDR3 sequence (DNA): TGTGCCAGCTCACGCTCGCGGACCGGTTTTCCGAGTTATGGCTACACCTTC. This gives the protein CASSRSRTGFPSYGYTF.

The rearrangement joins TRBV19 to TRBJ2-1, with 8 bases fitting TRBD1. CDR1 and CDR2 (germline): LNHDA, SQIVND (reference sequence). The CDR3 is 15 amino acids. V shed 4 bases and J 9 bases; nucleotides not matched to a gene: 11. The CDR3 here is CASSTPRTGFTEQFF. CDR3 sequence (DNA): TGTGCCAGTAGTACCCCCCGGACAGGGTTCACTGAGCAGTTCTTC.

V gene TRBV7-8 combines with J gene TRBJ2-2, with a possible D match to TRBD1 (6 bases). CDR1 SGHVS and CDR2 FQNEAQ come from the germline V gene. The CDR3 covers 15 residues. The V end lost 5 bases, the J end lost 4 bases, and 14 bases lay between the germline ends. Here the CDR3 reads CASSQQGRVTGELFF. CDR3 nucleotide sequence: TGTGCCAGCAGCCAGCAGGGGCGAGTCACCGGGGAGCTGTTTTTT.

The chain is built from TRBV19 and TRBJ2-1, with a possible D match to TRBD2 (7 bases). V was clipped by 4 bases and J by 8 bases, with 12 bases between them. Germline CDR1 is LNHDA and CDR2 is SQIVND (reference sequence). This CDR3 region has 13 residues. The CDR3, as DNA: TGTGCCAGTAGTAACCCCGGGGGGCATGAGCAGTTCTTC. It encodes CASSNPGGHEQFF.

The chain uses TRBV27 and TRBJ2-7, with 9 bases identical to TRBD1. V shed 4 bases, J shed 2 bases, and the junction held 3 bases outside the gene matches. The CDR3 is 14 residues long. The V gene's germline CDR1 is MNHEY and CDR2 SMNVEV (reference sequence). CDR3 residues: CASSSGTGPYEQYF. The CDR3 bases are TGTGCCAGCAGTTCCGGGACAGGGCCCTACGAGCAGTACTTC.

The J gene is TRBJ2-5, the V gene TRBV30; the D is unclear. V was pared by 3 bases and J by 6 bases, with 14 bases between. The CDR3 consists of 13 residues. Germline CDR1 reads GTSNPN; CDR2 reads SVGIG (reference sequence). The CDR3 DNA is TGTGCCTGGAGGGTCGAGGTAGCACAGACCCAGTACTTC. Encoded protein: CAWRVEVAQTQYF.

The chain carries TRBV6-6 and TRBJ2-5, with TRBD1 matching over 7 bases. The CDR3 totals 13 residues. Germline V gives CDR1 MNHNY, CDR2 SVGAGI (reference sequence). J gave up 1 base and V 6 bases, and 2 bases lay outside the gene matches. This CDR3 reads CASRQGIQETQYF. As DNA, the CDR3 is TGTGCCAGCAGACAGGGGATCCAAGAGACCCAGTACTTC.

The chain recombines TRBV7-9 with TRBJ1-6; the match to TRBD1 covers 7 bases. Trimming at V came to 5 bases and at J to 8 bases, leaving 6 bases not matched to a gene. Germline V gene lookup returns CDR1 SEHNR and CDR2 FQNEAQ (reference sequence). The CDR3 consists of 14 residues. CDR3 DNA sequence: TGTGCCAGCAGCACGGACAGGCCTTATTCACCCCTCCACTTT. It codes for CASSTDRPYSPLHF.

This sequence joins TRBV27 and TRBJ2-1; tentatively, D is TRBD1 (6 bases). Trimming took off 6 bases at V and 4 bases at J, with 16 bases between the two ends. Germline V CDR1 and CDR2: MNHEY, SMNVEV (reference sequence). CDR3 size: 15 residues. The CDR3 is CASSILGGSYNEQFF. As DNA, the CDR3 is TGTGCCAGCAGCATTTTAGGGGGATCTTACAATGAGCAGTTCTTC.

In DNA, the CDR3 is TGTGCCAGCAGCGGCACAGCTAGCGGGGGCGACCCCTACGAGCAGTACTTC. It specifies CASSGTASGGDPYEQYF. The chain recombines TRBV7-6 with TRBJ2-7; TRBD2 agrees at 10 bases. The CDR3 extends over 17 amino acids. V trimming: 5 bases; J trimming: 2 bases; junction bases outside the gene matches: 12. Germline V lookup: CDR1 SGHVS, CDR2 FNYEAQ.

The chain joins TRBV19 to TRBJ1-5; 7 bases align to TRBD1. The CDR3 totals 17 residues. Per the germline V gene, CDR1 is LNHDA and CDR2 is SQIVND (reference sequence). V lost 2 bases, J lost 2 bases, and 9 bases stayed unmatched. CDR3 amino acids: CASSISPGGEGNQPQHF. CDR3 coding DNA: TGTGCCAGTAGTATATCTCCAGGGGGGGAGGGCAATCAGCCCCAGCATTTT.

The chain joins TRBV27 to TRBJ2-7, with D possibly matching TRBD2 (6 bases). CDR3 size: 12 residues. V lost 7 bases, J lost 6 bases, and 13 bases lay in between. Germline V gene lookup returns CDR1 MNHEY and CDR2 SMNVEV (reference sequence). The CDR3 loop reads CASKRGEREQYF. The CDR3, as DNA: TGTGCCAGCAAGCGCGGGGAACGCGAGCAGTACTTC.